The clone carrying this TCR beta chain was recorded at least ten times. Its antigen is currently unknown. The CDR3 contains 15 residues. The ends were cut back, 4 bases at V and 2 bases at J, with 12 bases in the middle. The germline V gene encodes CDR1 PRHDT and CDR2 FYEKMQ (reference sequence). These data originate in a study of early T cells in non-severe SARS-CoV-2 infection. Study context: Investigators sequenced bulk RNA drawn from unsorted whole blood, and chains remained unpaired.

Study-wide findings and caveats: VDJdb matching favored anti-spike CD8 responses, missing private and CD4 specificities.

Individually, cDNA molecules had unique molecular identifiers attached to them. TCRdb used MiXCR to reprocess the 5' RACE reads, holding one entry per CDR3 protein. The sample yields tens of thousands of distinct CDR3 sequences, about 4.3% seen once. This clonotype originated in an adult who was a healthcare worker with PCR-confirmed SARS-CoV-2 infection or an uninfected control (not recorded which). The sequenced sample was whole blood. V and J are TRBV13 and TRBJ2-1, with D perhaps matching TRBD2 (5 bases). CDR3 region: CASSSTVTTYNEQFF. CDR3 sequence (DNA): TGTGCCAGCAGCTCTACGGTGACTACCTACAATGAGCAGTTCTTC.